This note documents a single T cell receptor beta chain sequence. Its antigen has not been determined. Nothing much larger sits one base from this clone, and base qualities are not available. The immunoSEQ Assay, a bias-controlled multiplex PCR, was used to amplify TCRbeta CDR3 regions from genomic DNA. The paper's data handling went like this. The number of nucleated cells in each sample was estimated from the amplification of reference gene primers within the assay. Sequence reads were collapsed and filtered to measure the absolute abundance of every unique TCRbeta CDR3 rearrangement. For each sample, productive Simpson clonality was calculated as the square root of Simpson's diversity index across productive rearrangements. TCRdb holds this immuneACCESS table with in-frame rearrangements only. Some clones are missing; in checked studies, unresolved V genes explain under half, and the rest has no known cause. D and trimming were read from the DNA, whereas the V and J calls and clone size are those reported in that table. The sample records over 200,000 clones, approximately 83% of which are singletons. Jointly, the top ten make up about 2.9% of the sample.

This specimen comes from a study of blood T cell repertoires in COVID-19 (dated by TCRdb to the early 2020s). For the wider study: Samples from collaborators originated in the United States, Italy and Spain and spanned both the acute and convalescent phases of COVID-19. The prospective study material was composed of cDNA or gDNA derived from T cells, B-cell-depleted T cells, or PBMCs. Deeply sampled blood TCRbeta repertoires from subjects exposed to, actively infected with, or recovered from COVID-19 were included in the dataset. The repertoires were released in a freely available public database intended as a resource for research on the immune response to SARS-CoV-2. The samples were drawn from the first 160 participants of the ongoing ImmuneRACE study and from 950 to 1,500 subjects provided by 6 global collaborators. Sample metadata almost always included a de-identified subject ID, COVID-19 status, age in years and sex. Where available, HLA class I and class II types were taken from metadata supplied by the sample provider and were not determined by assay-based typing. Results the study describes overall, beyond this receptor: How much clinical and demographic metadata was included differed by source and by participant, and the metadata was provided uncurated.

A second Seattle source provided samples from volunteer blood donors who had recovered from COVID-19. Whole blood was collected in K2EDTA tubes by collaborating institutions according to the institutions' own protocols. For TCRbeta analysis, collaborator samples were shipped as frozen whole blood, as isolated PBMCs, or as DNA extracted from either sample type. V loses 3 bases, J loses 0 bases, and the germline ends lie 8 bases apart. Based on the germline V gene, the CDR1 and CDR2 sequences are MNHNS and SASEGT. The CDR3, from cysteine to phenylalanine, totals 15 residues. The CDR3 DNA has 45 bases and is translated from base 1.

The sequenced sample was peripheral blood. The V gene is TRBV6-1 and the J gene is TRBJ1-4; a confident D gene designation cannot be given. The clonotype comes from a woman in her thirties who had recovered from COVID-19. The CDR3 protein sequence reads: CASSDEAATNEKLFF. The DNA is TGTGCCAGCAGTGACGAAGCTGCAACTAATGAAAAACTGTTTTTT.